Below, one TCR beta chain is given with its context. Followed longitudinally, the Seattle patients had been enrolled during active infection. Method: immunoSEQ multiplex PCR; TCRdb's copy keeps in-frame clones and lacks some. Among about 140,000 clones listed, 84% were seen once. This sample is part of a study of blood T cell repertoires in COVID-19. V lost 3 bases and J 6 bases, leaving 11 bases between the germline ends. This CDR3 is built from 14 residues. Germline V gene lookup returns CDR1 LNHDA and CDR2 SQIVND (reference sequence). This chain connects TRBV19 to TRBJ2-2, with D tentatively TRBD1 (6 bases). The source of this sequence is a man aged 25 to 40 with COVID-19, enrolled during active disease. The specimen sequenced was peripheral blood. The CDR3 DNA reads TGTGCCAGTAGTATTACAGGGATCGCCGGGGAGCTGTTTTTT. Protein sequence: CASSITGIAGELFF.